These 32 T cell receptor beta chains share one sample of origin, sequenced in a study of blood T cell repertoires in COVID-19. Some clones are missing from TCRdb's copy, which holds only in-frame ones; the method was immunoSEQ multiplex PCR. The repertoire holds approximately 250,000 clones, about 86% seen once, with about 4% in the top ten. Source material: PBMCs or T cells enriched from blood (not recorded which). All receptors come from a man under 40 with acute COVID-19.

J is TRBJ1-3 and V is TRBV27; TRBD1 aligns across 8 bases. The CDR3 covers 15 residues. Germline loops: CDR1 MNHEY, CDR2 SMNVEV (reference sequence). Trimming at V came to 3 bases and at J to 6 bases, leaving 7 bases not matched to a gene. CDR3 bases: TGTGCCAGCAGTTTCCGGGGGGACAGGATAAACACCATATATTTT. Translated: CASSFRGDRINTIYF.

The chain carries TRBV5-4 and TRBJ1-2, with 7 bases that match TRBD1. Trimming cost V 3 bases and J 7 bases; bases outside gene matches: 9. This CDR3 spans 14 amino acids. In germline, CDR1 is SGHNT, CDR2 YYREEE (reference sequence). The CDR3 spells CASSSRRQGGGYTF. In DNA, the CDR3 is TGTGCCAGCAGCTCCCGTCGACAGGGAGGTGGCTACACCTTC. The full variable domain, completed using reference TRBV5-4 and TRBJ1-2, is ETGVTQSPTHLIKTRGQQVTLRCSSQSGHNTVSWYQQALGQGPQFIFQYYREEENGRGNFPPRFSGLQFPNYSSELNVNALELDDSALYLCASSSRRQGGGYTFGSGTRLTVV.

The rearrangement joins TRBV7-2 to TRBJ2-1; the D gene is possibly TRBD1 (6 bases). Germline lookup yields CDR1 SGHTA and CDR2 FQGNSA. The V gene lost 0 bases and the J gene lost 5 bases, with 8 bases spanning the gap. The CDR3 loop spans 14 amino acids. CDR3 nucleotide sequence: TGTGCCAGCAGCTTAGCGGGGGCCAACAATGAGCAGTTCTTC. Translated, it gives CASSLAGANNEQFF.

This chain links TRBV6-9 with TRBJ1-5; D gene ambiguous. CDR1 MNHGY and CDR2 SVAAGI come from the germline V gene. The CDR3 totals 14 residues. The V end lost 8 bases, the J end lost 1 base, and 12 bases lay between the germline ends. The CDR3 DNA is TGTGCCAGCGCCCCAGCGGGGAGCAATCAGCCCCAGCATTTT. Translation: CASAPAGSNQPQHF.

This clone was detected only a few times. The J gene is TRBJ1-2, the V gene TRBV7-8; TRBD1 is a possible D gene (6 bases). With 5 bases removed from V and 7 bases from J, the gap between germline ends came to 14 bases. CDR1 SGHVS and CDR2 FQNEAQ come from the germline V gene. The CDR3 sequence is 13 residues long. CDR3 DNA sequence: TGTGCCAGCAGCCAGAGGGGGGGCTCTGGCTACACCTTC. The encoded protein is CASSQRGGSGYTF.

The rearrangement links TRBV10-2 to TRBJ1-2, with D maybe TRBD1 (6 bases). The CDR3 runs 13 residues. V was clipped by 6 bases and J by 8 bases, with 16 bases between them. From germline, CDR1 is WSHSY and CDR2 SAAADI. CDR3 sequence (DNA): TGCGCCAGCAGCGGGGCCAGGGGTGGAGGCTACACCTTC. This encodes CASSGARGGGYTF.

The chain joins TRBV4-2 to TRBJ2-1, with D maybe TRBD2 (6 bases). V lost 0 bases to trimming and J lost 9 bases, with 18 bases between them. There are 16 residues in the CDR3. Germline loops: CDR1 LGHNA, CDR2 YNFKEQ. The CDR3 sequence: CASSQDPGRTMGEQFF. The DNA for the CDR3 is TGTGCCAGCAGCCAAGACCCGGGACGGACTATGGGTGAGCAGTTCTTC.

The CDR3 here is CASSSGSRRGSRDEQFF. The CDR3 DNA follows: TGTGCCAGCAGCTCGGGGTCACGAAGAGGCAGTCGGGATGAGCAGTTCTTC. The chain uses TRBV21-1 and TRBJ2-1; the table's TRBD2 call for D was not verified on the DNA. TRBV21-1 is a recognized pseudogene. The CDR3 covers 17 residues.

The chain has TRBV6-2 or TRBV6-3 and TRBJ2-3, with TRBD2 as a possible D gene (7 bases). Germline V gives CDR1 MNHEY, CDR2 SVGEGT. Trimming pared 5 bases from V and 3 bases from J, leaving 21 bases between. This CDR3 spans 17 amino acids. The CDR3 loop is CASSQGRRGSRTDTQYF. CDR3 DNA: TGTGCCAGCAGTCAGGGGCGCCGCGGGAGTAGGACAGATACGCAGTATTTT.

This chain links TRBV6-5 with TRBJ1-4, with D possibly matching TRBD1 (5 bases). The ends were cut back, 6 bases at V and 6 bases at J, with 14 bases in the middle. The CDR3 runs 14 residues. Germline CDR1 is MNHEY and CDR2 is SVGAGI. CDR3 sequence: CASRNGGADEKLFF. CDR3 DNA: TGTGCCAGCAGAAACGGGGGAGCGGATGAAAAACTGTTTTTT.

V is TRBV5-8 and J is TRBJ2-7; 9 bases match TRBD1. Germline V lookup: CDR1 SGHTS, CDR2 YDEGEE. The CDR3 totals 14 residues. The CDR3 loop reads CASSLVPGTGNPVV. The CDR3 nucleotides are TGTGCCAGCAGCTTGGTTCCGGGGACAGGGAATCCAGTGGTC.

CDR3 amino acids: CSDPHKDRVYSNQPQHF. CDR3 DNA sequence: TGCAGCGACCCACACAAGGACAGGGTCTATAGCAATCAGCCCCAGCATTTT. The chain couples TRBV29-1 to TRBJ1-5; TRBD1 agrees at 8 bases. This CDR3 region has 17 residues. V lost 7 bases and J lost 0; bases outside the gene matches: 14. The germline gives CDR1 SQVTM, CDR2 ANQGSEA. The whole variable domain, remainder taken from reference TRBV29-1 and TRBJ1-5, is SAVISQKPSRDICQRGTSLTIQCQVDSQVTMMFWYRQQPGQSLTLIATANQGSEATYESGFVIDKFPISRPNLTFSTLTVSNMSPEDSSIYLCSDPHKDRVYSNQPQHFGDGTRLSIL.

The J gene is TRBJ1-1, the V gene TRBV9, with D maybe TRBD1 (6 bases). There are 16 residues in the CDR3. The ends were cut back, 0 bases at V and 5 bases at J, with 17 bases in the middle. CDR1 and CDR2 (germline): SGDLS, YYNGEE. The CDR3 region is CASSVGLRGGETEAFF. CDR3 DNA sequence: TGTGCCAGCAGCGTAGGTCTCAGGGGAGGGGAAACTGAAGCTTTCTTT. Full variable domain (outside the CDR3, taken from reference TRBV9 and TRBJ1-1): DSGVTQTPKHLITATGQRVTLRCSPRSGDLSVYWYQQSLDQGLQFLIQYYNGEERAKGNILERFSAQQFPDLHSELNLSSLELGDSALYFCASSVGLRGGETEAFFGQGTRLTVV.

V usage is TRBV4-2 and J usage is TRBJ1-5, with 7 bases fitting TRBD1. The CDR3 spans 18 residues. V shed 4 bases and J 5 bases; nucleotides not matched to a gene: 17. Per the germline V gene, CDR1 is LGHNA and CDR2 is YNFKEQ. CDR3 region: CASSPLGSSQGTHQPQHF. The CDR3, as DNA: TGTGCCAGCAGCCCCTTAGGATCCTCACAGGGGACCCATCAGCCCCAGCATTTT.

This clone turned up a few times. V and J are TRBV11-3 and TRBJ2-1; D ambiguous. Per germline, CDR1 SGHNT and CDR2 YENEEA. V gave up 5 bases and J gave up 5 bases, with 7 bases separating them. This CDR3 has 12 amino acids. The CDR3 bases are TGTGCCAGCAGCCCCCAGAACAATGAGCAGTTCTTC. Amino acids: CASSPQNNEQFF.

The V and J genes are TRBV27 and TRBJ1-1; D gene ambiguous. V was cut by 6 bases and J by 4 bases, with 12 bases left in between. Germline V gives CDR1 MNHEY, CDR2 SMNVEV (reference sequence). CDR3 length: 13 residues. The CDR3: CASSETSGTEAFF. The DNA of the CDR3 is TGTGCCAGCAGCGAGACGTCGGGCACTGAAGCTTTCTTT.

The chain uses TRBV7-3 and TRBJ2-1, with TRBD2 identical over 10 bases. This CDR3 spans 13 amino acids. J was trimmed by 9 bases and V by 5 bases; bases with no gene match: 4. The germline V gene has CDR1 SGHTA and CDR2 FQGTGA. The DNA of the CDR3 is TGTGCCAGCAGCCTAGCGGGAGTGGGTGAGCAGTTCTTC. Its protein is CASSLAGVGEQFF.

The rearrangement links TRBV11-3 to TRBJ2-2; maybe TRBD1 (6 bases). The germline V gene encodes CDR1 SGHNT and CDR2 YENEEA. CDR3 length: 16 residues. V was trimmed by 4 bases and J by 6 bases, leaving 18 bases between them. Here the CDR3 reads CASSSPDIGGAGELFF. CDR3 in DNA: TGTGCCAGCAGCTCCCCCGACATAGGGGGTGCCGGGGAGCTGTTTTTT.

This clone appeared once. The chain joins TRBV7-2 to TRBJ1-2; no clear D gene. Germline V CDR1 and CDR2: SGHTA, FQGNSA. Trimming left V 1 base short and J 7 bases short, with 10 bases between. This CDR3 is 13 amino acids long. CDR3: CASSLVRESGYTF. For the CDR3, the DNA is TGTGCCAGCAGCTTAGTGCGGGAGTCTGGCTACACCTTC.

The V call is TRBV7-2, the J call TRBJ2-2; no reliable D call. The germline V and J ends were trimmed by 1 base and 7 bases, with 7 bases remaining between them. In germline, CDR1 is SGHTA, CDR2 FQGNSA. The CDR3 loop spans 13 amino acids. The CDR3 here is CASSLVGVGELFF. Here the CDR3 DNA reads TGTGCCAGCAGCTTAGTCGGTGTCGGGGAGCTGTTTTTT.

In nucleotides, the CDR3 is TGTGCCAGCAGTCCCGACGTATCTAGGGGGGAGCAGTTCTTC. Translated: CASSPDVSRGEQFF. The gene calls are TRBV6-2 or TRBV6-3 and TRBJ2-1; tentative D call: TRBD1 (6 bases). Germline V CDR1 and CDR2: MNHEY, SVGEGT. CDR3 length equals 14 residues. Trimming took 5 bases from V and 10 from J, leaving 18 bases between them.

This rearrangement joins TRBV6-6 to TRBJ2-7; 7 bases fit TRBD2. V dropped 6 bases and J dropped 6; count of bases not matched to a gene: 5. Germline V gene lookup returns CDR1 MNHNY and CDR2 SVGAGI (reference sequence). This CDR3 comprises 12 residues. The CDR3 spells CASSGEGGEQYV. The CDR3 bases are TGTGCCAGCAGCGGGGAGGGAGGCGAGCAGTACGTC.

Turning to this clone: A much larger clone lies a single base off, so this may be a read error. Other DNA sequences from this sample encode an identical CDR3 as well. The chain recombines TRBV7-9 with TRBJ2-1; TRBD2 is a possible D gene (6 bases). V lost 2 bases to trimming and J lost 8 bases, with 10 bases between them. This CDR3 is 13 amino acids long. Germline-derived CDR1 and CDR2 are SEHNR and FQNEAQ (reference sequence). The CDR3 spells CASSLRGIDEQFF. DNA for the CDR3: TGTGCCAGCAGCTTACGGGGGATCGATGAGCAGTTCTTC.

This chain joins TRBV7-9 and TRBJ1-5; 8 nucleotides line up with TRBD1. There are 15 residues in the CDR3. Germline V gene sequence: CDR1 SEHNR, CDR2 FQNEAQ (reference sequence). J was trimmed by 6 bases and V by 0 bases; bases with no gene match: 4. The CDR3 reads CASSLAQGEGQPQHF. The CDR3 bases are TGTGCCAGCAGCTTAGCACAGGGGGAAGGTCAGCCCCAGCATTTT.

This chain links TRBV6-4 with TRBJ2-3; tentative D call: TRBD1 (6 bases). The CDR3 length is 15 residues. V dropped 0 bases and J dropped 4 bases, with 11 bases sitting between them. Germline CDR1 MRHNA, CDR2 SNTAGT. The CDR3 DNA follows: TGTGCCAGCAGTGACTCAGGCAGGGGTGCAGATACGCAGTATTTT. This encodes CASSDSGRGADTQYF.

This clone was recorded only once. This chain uses TRBV15 with TRBJ2-7; TRBD1 matches 8 bases. Germline loops: CDR1 LNHNV, CDR2 YYDKDF (reference sequence). This CDR3 comprises 18 residues. V shed 6 bases, J shed 0 bases, and the junction held 16 bases outside the gene matches. This CDR3 reads CATSESFPGQVFSYEQYV. CDR3 coding DNA: TGTGCCACCAGTGAAAGCTTTCCGGGACAGGTTTTCTCCTACGAGCAGTACGTC.

The CDR3 nucleotides read TGTGCCAGCACCCCTATCGGGGGATACAATGAGCAGTTCTTC. This sequence encodes CASTPIGGYNEQFF. The chain is built from TRBV5-8 and TRBJ2-1; D is possibly TRBD2 (6 bases). The CDR3 covers 14 residues. The V end lost 6 bases, the J end lost 4 bases, and 14 bases lay between the germline ends. Looked up from germline, CDR1 is SGHTS and CDR2 is YDEGEE.

The genes are TRBV28 and TRBJ1-2; no clear D gene. Germline loops: CDR1 MDHEN, CDR2 SYDVKM. Trimming cost V 4 bases and J 8 bases, with 11 bases left between them. The CDR3 sequence is 12 residues long. CDR3 in amino acids: CASSSEPRGYTF. The CDR3 nucleotides read TGTGCCAGCAGTTCGGAGCCTCGCGGCTACACCTTC.

The chain joins TRBV7-3 to TRBJ1-1; D unclear. CDR3 length: 13 residues. Germline CDR1 is SGHTA and CDR2 is FQGTGA. V was shortened by 5 bases and J by 8 bases, with 15 bases between the two germline ends. The CDR3 nucleotides are TGTGCCAGCAGCCGAGGCCACGGCGGGGAAGCTTTCTTT. Translation: CASSRGHGGEAFF. The full variable domain, completed using reference TRBV7-3 and TRBJ1-1, is GAGVSQTPSNKVTEKGKYVELRCDPISGHTALYWYRQSLGQGPEFLIYFQGTGAADDSGLPNDRFFAVRPEGSVSTLKIQRTERGDSAVYLCASSRGHGGEAFFGQGTRLTVV.

The V gene is TRBV19, the J gene TRBJ1-2; D not resolved. The germline CDR1 and CDR2 sequences are LNHDA and SQIVND (reference sequence). V was shortened by 2 bases and J by 8 bases, with 9 bases between the two germline ends. The CDR3 covers 12 residues. CDR3 DNA sequence: TGTGCCAGTAGTATACCTCGGTGGGGCTACACCTTC. It yields the protein CASSIPRWGYTF.

This clone was recorded only once. The chain couples TRBV3-1 (or the pseudogene TRBV3-2) to TRBJ1-3, with D hard to call. Germline CDR1 and CDR2: LGHDT and YNNKEL (reference sequence). The CDR3 is 13 amino acids. Deletions cut 6 bases from V and 3 bases from J, with 9 bases between. The CDR3 reads CASSQSFGNTIYF. DNA of the CDR3: TGTGCCAGCAGTCAAAGCTTTGGAAACACCATATATTTT.

The chain employs TRBV20-1 and TRBJ1-2; D might be TRBD1 (5 bases). In germline, CDR1 is DFQATT, CDR2 SNEGSKA (reference sequence). The germline V and J ends were trimmed by 5 bases and 8 bases, with 12 bases remaining between them. This CDR3 has 11 residues. CDR3 region: CSAPIQGGYTF. The CDR3, as DNA: TGCAGTGCTCCGATCCAGGGAGGCTACACCTTC.